This T cell receptor beta chain was captured by sequencing in a study of blood T cell repertoires in COVID-19. On the study more broadly: Samples of COVID-19 (acute and convalescent) were obtained from the United States, Italy and Spain.

Per the original data handling: Reference gene primer amplification gave estimated nucleated cell counts. Measured with immunoSEQ multiplex PCR; TCRdb has only the in-frame clones, and not every one. From that table come the V and J calls and clone size; the DNA was used to work out D and trimming. The sample lists some 320,000 clones, 75% to 85% occurring once. Germline V gives CDR1 MNHEY, CDR2 SVGAGI. With 6 bases clipped from V and 11 bases from J, the junction kept 10 bases outside the gene matches. The CDR3 is made up of 15 amino acids. The chain employs TRBV6-5 and TRBJ1-6; 10 bases map to TRBD1. The receptor was isolated from a human donor in a cohort sampled during active COVID-19. The sample was peripheral blood. The CDR3 protein is CASSYRDRGRAPLHF. The CDR3 DNA reads as TGTGCCAGCAGCTACCGGGACAGGGGAAGGGCACCCCTCCACTTT.